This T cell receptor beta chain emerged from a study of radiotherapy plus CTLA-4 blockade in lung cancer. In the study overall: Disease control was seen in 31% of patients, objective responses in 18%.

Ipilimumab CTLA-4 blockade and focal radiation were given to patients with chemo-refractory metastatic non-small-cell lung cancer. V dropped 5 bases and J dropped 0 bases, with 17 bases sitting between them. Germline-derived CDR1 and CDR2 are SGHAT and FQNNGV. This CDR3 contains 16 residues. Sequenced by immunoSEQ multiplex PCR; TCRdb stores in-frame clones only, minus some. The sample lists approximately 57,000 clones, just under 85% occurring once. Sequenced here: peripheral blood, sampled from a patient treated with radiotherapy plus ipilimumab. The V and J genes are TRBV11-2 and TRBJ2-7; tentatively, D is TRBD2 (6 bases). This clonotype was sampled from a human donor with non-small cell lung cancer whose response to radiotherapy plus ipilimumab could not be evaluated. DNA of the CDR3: TGTGCCAGCAGCCCCCTAGCGCGACGAAGCTCCTACGAGCAGTACTTC. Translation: CASSPLARRSSYEQYF.